This TCR beta chain is from a study of Graves' ophthalmopathy and Graves' hyperthyroidism. Regarding the study as a whole: In blood, most expanded thyroid clonotypes above 0.001 frequency were also detected.

Looked up from germline, CDR1 is LGHNA and CDR2 is YSLEER. The CDR3 loop spans 16 amino acids. V was trimmed by 0 bases and J by 4 bases, leaving 15 bases between them. Stable hyperthyroid donors showed no ophthalmopathy during 18 months follow-up. The study excluded patients with other autoimmune diseases, uncontrolled infections, pregnancy or lactation. For this clonotype: Its antigen is undetermined.

From RNA, the CDR3 regions of TCR beta chains were amplified and sequenced. RT-PCR with HTBI primers came first, then second-round multiplex PCR. One entry per CDR3 protein results from TCRdb running MiXCR on the multiplex PCR reads. The table has roughly 400,000 distinct CDR3 sequences, roughly 14% seen once. Sequencing was carried out using peripheral blood. This chain links TRBV4-3 with TRBJ1-2, with a weak D call TRBD1 (5 bases). This clonotype was obtained from a woman aged 18-29 years with stable Graves' hyperthyroidism. CDR3 residues: CASSQDLRGVVYGYTF. The CDR3 coding sequence is TGCGCCAGCAGCCAAGATCTCAGAGGGGTGGTCTATGGCTACACCTTC.